Shown below are 23 T cell receptor beta chains from a single sample sequenced in a study of blood T cell repertoires in COVID-19 (dated by TCRdb to 2019 to 2021). The library was obtained by the immunoSEQ multiplex PCR assay. TCRdb limited this immuneACCESS table to in-frame rearrangements with V and J called. A share of clones is missing; checked studies link under half to unresolved V genes, and the rest is unexplained. The sample data list fewer than 300,000 clones, and 90% of these were observed just once. The top ten clones comprise more than 0.95% of the sample. Sequencing used PBMCs or T cells enriched from blood (not recorded which). The receptor source for this set is a woman aged 25 to 39 who had recovered from COVID-19.

V and J are TRBV5-1 and TRBJ1-4; perhaps TRBD1 as D (6 bases). This CDR3 spans 14 amino acids. The V and J ends lost 1 base and 7 bases respectively, with 11 bases between them. CDR1 and CDR2 from the germline V gene are SGHRS and YFSETQ. Here the CDR3 DNA reads TGCGCCAGCAGCTTGATGGACAGCTCTGAAAAACTGTTTTTT. Amino acid sequence: CASSLMDSSEKLFF.

This chain connects TRBV11-3 to TRBJ1-3; D is unresolved. The CDR3 is 16 amino acids. V lost 1 base to trimming and J lost 0 bases, with 10 bases between them. Germline V lookup: CDR1 SGHNT, CDR2 YENEEA. In nucleotides, the CDR3 is TGTGCCAGCAGCTTAGTGTCGGGGAGCTCTGGAAACACCATATATTTT. This gives the protein CASSLVSGSSGNTIYF.

The CDR3 loop is CASSPSVASGSSKTQYF. In DNA, the CDR3 is TGTGCCAGCAGCCCAAGCGTGGCTAGCGGGAGTTCGAAGACCCAGTACTTC. The chain carries TRBV7-2 and TRBJ2-5; 10 bases align to TRBD2. Germline V gene sequence: CDR1 SGHTA, CDR2 FQGNSA. This CDR3 has 17 amino acids. Losses at the gene ends were 5 bases for V and 6 bases for J; bases not matched to a gene: 15.

This chain uses TRBV23-1 with TRBJ2-3, with 8 positions matching TRBD2. TRBV23-1 is an ORF, and what it does is uncertain. Unmatched junction bases numbered 7, after V lost 1 base and J lost 4 bases. The length of the CDR3 is 16 residues. Here the CDR3 reads CASSQWEREFPDTQYF. CDR3 bases: TGCGCCAGCAGTCAATGGGAGCGGGAGTTTCCAGATACGCAGTATTTT.

This clone was counted only a few times. The V gene is TRBV7-8, the J gene TRBJ2-7; TRBD1 might be the D (5 bases). CDR1 is SGHVS and CDR2 is FQNEAQ in the germline V gene. Trimming took 6 bases from V and 3 from J, leaving 15 bases between them. The CDR3 spans 14 residues. Here the CDR3 reads CASSPGYSLYEQYF. CDR3 nucleotides: TGTGCCAGCAGTCCAGGGTACAGCCTCTACGAGCAGTACTTC.

V is TRBV5-1 and J is TRBJ1-2; D not certain. With 9 bases removed from V and 5 bases from J, the gap between germline ends came to 14 bases. The CDR3 spans 12 residues. Germline assignment: CDR1 SGHRS and CDR2 YFSETQ. The CDR3 loop reads CANYEGLYGYTF. The CDR3 DNA sequence: TGCGCCAACTACGAGGGATTATATGGCTACACCTTC.

The chain carries TRBV5-1 and TRBJ1-5; perhaps TRBD1 as D (6 bases). The V and J ends lost 4 bases and 1 base respectively, with 21 bases between them. The germline gives CDR1 SGHRS, CDR2 YFSETQ. There are 18 residues in the CDR3. The CDR3 DNA follows: TGCGCCAGCAGCCCTACGACAGGAGTGGTAGGCAGCAATCAGCCCCAGCATTTT. It is translated as CASSPTTGVVGSNQPQHF.

The chain links TRBV7-9 to TRBJ1-5, with 12 bases that match TRBD1. This CDR3 has 18 residues. V was clipped by 1 base and J by 4 bases; unmatched bases: 8. CDR1 and CDR2 from the germline V gene are SEHNR and FQNEAQ (reference sequence). The CDR3 DNA reads as TGTGCCAGCAGCTTAGTCCCGGGACAGGGGGCTCGGAATCAGCCCCAGCATTTT. It translates to CASSLVPGQGARNQPQHF.

This chain uses TRBV3-1 (or the pseudogene TRBV3-2) with TRBJ2-3; D perhaps matches TRBD1 (6 bases). CDR1 and CDR2 from the germline V gene are LGHDT and YNNKEL (reference sequence). The CDR3 runs 23 residues. Trimming took 0 bases from V and 0 from J, leaving 31 bases between them. The CDR3 reads CASSQDVTQFVRGLAQSTDTQYF. CDR3 sequence (DNA): TGTGCCAGCAGCCAAGATGTTACCCAATTCGTTAGGGGGTTAGCACAGAGCACAGATACGCAGTATTTT.

This rearrangement joins TRBV7-8 to TRBJ2-7, with D perhaps TRBD1 (5 bases). Trimming removed 6 bases from V and 0 bases from J, with 9 bases in between. Germline-derived CDR1 and CDR2 are SGHVS and FQNEAQ. This CDR3 has 13 residues. In nucleotides, the CDR3 is TGTGCCAGCAGGACCGACAGCTCCTACGAGCAGTACTTC. Amino acid sequence: CASRTDSSYEQYF.

This clone was recorded a few times. The chain is built from TRBV7-8 and TRBJ1-2; D might be TRBD1 (6 bases). Germline values: CDR1 SGHVS, CDR2 FQNEAQ. Trimming removed 5 bases at V and 4 bases at J, with 23 bases between. The CDR3 spans 17 residues. CDR3 amino acids: CASSPRFGEGGGYGYTF. The DNA for the CDR3 is TGTGCCAGCAGCCCCCGTTTTGGGGAGGGAGGGGGCTATGGCTACACCTTC. Full variable domain (missing parts from reference TRBV7-8 and TRBJ1-2): GAGVSQSPRYKVAKRGQDVALRCDPISGHVSLFWYQQALGQGPEFLTYFQNEAQLDKSGLPSDRFFAERPEGSVSTLKIQRTQQEDSAVYLCASSPRFGEGGGYGYTFGSGTRLTVV.

The V gene is TRBV7-2, the J gene TRBJ2-5; D gene unclear. The CDR3 has 12 amino acids. Germline loops: CDR1 SGHTA, CDR2 FQGNSA. The germline V and J ends were trimmed by 6 bases and 1 base, with 6 bases remaining between them. The CDR3 spells CASSYVQETQYF. The CDR3 DNA reads TGTGCCAGCAGTTATGTCCAAGAGACCCAGTACTTC.

In DNA, the CDR3 is TGTGCCAGCAGTTACAGGGGAACGGCGTACTTC. Protein product: CASSYRGTAYF. The rearrangement links TRBV6-5 to TRBJ2-7, with D tentatively TRBD1 (5 bases). Germline CDR1 is MNHEY and CDR2 is SVGAGI. Deletions cut 2 bases from V and 12 bases from J, with 11 bases between. The CDR3 contains 11 residues.

A single count supports this clone. The rearrangement links TRBV11-2 to TRBJ1-3, with D hard to call. Deletions cut 0 bases from V and 0 bases from J, with 3 bases between. The CDR3 is 14 residues long. Germline V lookup: CDR1 SGHAT, CDR2 FQNNGV. The CDR3 DNA reads TGTGCCAGCAGCTTAGACAACTCTGGAAACACCATATATTTT. This sequence encodes CASSLDNSGNTIYF.

The CDR3: CASAVTGNTEAFF. CDR3 nucleotides: TGCGCCAGTGCCGTAACAGGGAACACTGAAGCTTTCTTT. This rearrangement joins TRBV5-1 to TRBJ1-1; weak D call: TRBD1 (5 bases). Germline V lookup: CDR1 SGHRS, CDR2 YFSETQ. V was clipped by 8 bases and J by 1 base, with 12 bases between them. This CDR3 has 13 residues.

CDR3 in amino acids: CASTGYGYLPQHF. For the CDR3, the DNA is TGTGCCAGCACAGGTTACGGTTATTTGCCCCAGCATTTT. The gene calls are TRBV28 and TRBJ1-5; D not certain. V lost 7 bases and J lost 9, with 16 bases in between. In germline, CDR1 is MDHEN, CDR2 SYDVKM. The CDR3 runs to 13 residues.

The rearrangement uses TRBV5-5 and TRBJ1-1, with a possible D match to TRBD1 (5 bases). The germline V and J ends were trimmed by 2 bases and 8 bases, with 10 bases remaining between them. Germline loops: CDR1 SGHKS, CDR2 YYEKEE (reference sequence). The CDR3 consists of 12 residues. The CDR3 here is CASSLGAPEAFF. The DNA of the CDR3 is TGTGCCAGCAGCTTAGGGGCGCCCGAAGCTTTCTTT.

This sequence joins TRBV5-4 and TRBJ2-5; D not resolved. Germline V CDR1 and CDR2: SGHNT, YYREEE (reference sequence). The CDR3 has 14 residues. Trimming shortened V by 5 bases and J by 4 bases, and 15 bases separated the two germline ends. CDR3: CASSVGPSGETQYF. In nucleotides, the CDR3 is TGTGCCAGCAGTGTGGGTCCTTCGGGAGAGACCCAGTACTTC.

CDR3 loop: CASSPQGGRGDTGELFF. For the CDR3, the DNA is TGTGCCAGCAGCCCCCAGGGAGGCAGAGGTGACACCGGGGAGCTGTTTTTT. This sequence joins TRBV9 and TRBJ2-2; perhaps TRBD2 as D (6 bases). The V end lost 4 bases, the J end lost 3 bases, and 19 bases lay between the germline ends. Germline loops: CDR1 SGDLS, CDR2 YYNGEE. The CDR3 length is 17 residues. Supplemented by reference TRBV9 and TRBJ2-2, the full variable domain reads DSGVTQTPKHLITATGQRVTLRCSPRSGDLSVYWYQQSLDQGLQFLIQYYNGEERAKGNILERFSAQQFPDLHSELNLSSLELGDSALYFCASSPQGGRGDTGELFFGEGSRLTVL.

J is TRBJ2-1 and V is TRBV5-4; possible D gene TRBD1, 5 bases. Germline V gives CDR1 SGHNT, CDR2 YYREEE (reference sequence). V lost 4 bases, J lost 7 bases, and 9 bases lay in between. The CDR3 spans 12 residues. The chain's CDR3 is CASSPDRNEQFF. The CDR3 nucleotides read TGTGCCAGCAGCCCCGACAGAAATGAGCAGTTCTTC.

This clone was seen a handful of times. The gene calls are TRBV4-3 and TRBJ2-2; D gene unclear. Germline assignment: CDR1 LGHNA and CDR2 YSLEER. V was shortened by 1 base and J by 4 bases, with 7 bases between the two germline ends. The CDR3 totals 14 residues. CDR3 amino acids: CASSQVLVTGELFF. For the CDR3, the DNA is TGCGCCAGCAGCCAAGTTCTCGTCACCGGGGAGCTGTTTTTT.

This clone was seen once. The genes are TRBV19 and TRBJ1-1, with D unclear. Deletions cut 2 bases from V and 1 base from J, with 11 bases between. Looked up from germline, CDR1 is LNHDA and CDR2 is SQIVND (reference sequence). The CDR3 is made up of 15 amino acids. CDR3 nucleotides: TGTGCCAGTAGTATATCGGGGATCCCGAACACTGAAGCTTTCTTT. As protein: CASSISGIPNTEAFF. Drawing the rest from reference TRBV19 and TRBJ1-1, the complete variable domain is DGGITQSPKYLFRKEGQNVTLSCEQNLNHDAMYWYRQDPGQGLRLIYYSQIVNDFQKGDIAEGYSVSREKKESFPLTVTSAQKNPTAFYLCASSISGIPNTEAFFGQGTRLTVV.

The genes are TRBV9 and TRBJ2-2; possible D gene TRBD1, 6 bases. Trimming took 4 bases from V and 0 from J, leaving 10 bases between them. The CDR3 consists of 15 residues. Per germline, CDR1 SGDLS and CDR2 YYNGEE. The CDR3 sequence is CASSLQGSNTGELFF. The CDR3 DNA follows: TGTGCCAGCAGCCTACAGGGATCGAACACCGGGGAGCTGTTTTTT.